These 13 T cell receptor beta chains share one sample of origin, sequenced in a study of T cells in Graves' hyperthyroidism and ophthalmopathy. Amplified regions were TCR beta CDR3 sequences from RNA transcripts. During a first-round RT-PCR of the TCR CDR3, the HTBI primer set was used. TCRdb ran MiXCR on the multiplex PCR reads and lists one entry per CDR3 protein. The sample records a few hundred thousand distinct CDR3 sequences, around 15% being singletons. Sequenced: blood. All receptors derive from a woman aged 18-29 years with Graves' hyperthyroidism.

This clonotype was seen more than once but under ten times. The chain couples TRBV27 to TRBJ2-2, with TRBD1 identical over 9 bases. Germline V gene data show CDR1 as MNHEY and CDR2 as SMNVEV (reference sequence). CDR3 length equals 16 residues. The trim removed 5 bases at V and 4 bases at J, leaving 8 bases unmatched. CDR3 in DNA: TGTGCCAGCAGTGGACACAGGGGGCTTTTCACCGGGGAGCTGTTTTTT. Translated: CASSGHRGLFTGELFF.

In its sample, this clonotype was seen a few times. This chain uses TRBV24-1 with TRBJ2-3; D not resolved. CDR1 is KGHDR, CDR2 SFDVKD, per germline. Trimming left V 1 base short and J 2 bases short, with 3 bases between. The CDR3 contains 13 residues. The CDR3 region has the DNA TGTGCCACCAGTGATTTTCCCACAGATACGCAGTATTTT. Translating gives CATSDFPTDTQYF.

The chain has TRBV6-4 and TRBJ2-1, with a weak D call TRBD2 (6 bases). Per germline, CDR1 MRHNA and CDR2 SNTAGT. The germline V and J ends were trimmed by 4 bases and 8 bases, with 12 bases remaining between them. The CDR3 is 13 amino acids. For the CDR3, the DNA is TGTGCCAGCAGTGTGGCTAGCGAGGATGAGCAGTTCTTC. Translating it yields CASSVASEDEQFF.

This chain uses TRBV5-1 with TRBJ2-7; 10 positions match TRBD2. Per germline, CDR1 SGHRS and CDR2 YFSETQ. The CDR3 loop spans 16 amino acids. V gave up 4 bases and J gave up 0 bases; unmatched junction bases: 7. The CDR3 nucleotides are TGCGCCAGCAGCCCGGCAGCGGGAGGGGCCTCCTACGAGCAGTACTTC. Amino acids: CASSPAAGGASYEQYF.

This clonotype occurred a few times. The chain has TRBV20-1 and TRBJ2-2; D remains unclear. Germline values: CDR1 DFQATT, CDR2 SNEGSKA (reference sequence). The CDR3 spans 13 residues. Trimming removed 1 base at V and 0 bases at J, with 3 bases between. The CDR3 reads CSARVSNTGELFF. CDR3 nucleotides: TGCAGTGCTAGAGTCTCGAACACCGGGGAGCTGTTTTTT.

This clonotype was observed a few times. The CDR3 loop is CASSLATSREQYF. The DNA of the CDR3 is TGTGCCAGCAGCTTGGCGACTAGCCGGGAGCAGTACTTC. The J gene is TRBJ2-7, the V gene TRBV5-5, with 7 positions matching TRBD2. V lost 0 bases to trimming and J lost 7 bases; unmatched junction nucleotides: 4. The CDR3 extends over 13 amino acids. Per germline, CDR1 SGHKS and CDR2 YYEKEE (reference sequence). The whole variable domain, filled in from reference TRBV5-5 and TRBJ2-7, reads DAGVTQSPTHLIKTRGQQVTLRCSPISGHKSVSWYQQVLGQGPQFIFQYYEKEERGRGNFPDRFSARQFPNYSSELNVNALLLGDSALYLCASSLATSREQYFGPGTRLTVT.

Ten or more counts support this clonotype. J is TRBJ2-1 and V is TRBV13, with 10 bases matching TRBD1. The CDR3 consists of 16 residues. V lost 5 bases, J lost 8 bases, and 12 bases stayed unmatched. From germline, CDR1 is PRHDT and CDR2 FYEKMQ (reference sequence). CDR3: CASSPNPGTGVDEQFF. CDR3 nucleotides: TGTGCCAGCAGCCCCAACCCCGGGACAGGGGTTGATGAGCAGTTCTTC.

This clonotype was seen ten or more times. V and J are TRBV29-1 and TRBJ1-1, with D possibly TRBD1 on 5 matching bases. Germline V gives CDR1 SQVTM, CDR2 ANQGSEA. V was cut by 3 bases and J by 4 bases, with 12 bases left in between. The CDR3 is made up of 13 amino acids. CDR3 protein: CSVESRAGTEAFF. The CDR3 region has the DNA TGCAGCGTTGAGAGCAGGGCTGGCACTGAAGCTTTCTTT.

This clonotype has only a few counts. The gene calls are TRBV19 and TRBJ2-7; TRBD1 matches at 8 bases. The CDR3 extends over 17 amino acids. The V gene's germline CDR1 is LNHDA and CDR2 SQIVND (reference sequence). With 5 bases clipped from V and 1 base from J, the junction kept 13 bases outside the gene matches. DNA of the CDR3: TGTGCCAGTAGTTCAACGGACAGGGAATCGGGATCCTACGAGCAGTACTTC. Translation gives CASSSTDRESGSYEQYF.

There are many counts of this clonotype. The chain joins TRBV7-2 to TRBJ2-7, with D perhaps matching TRBD1 or TRBD2 (5 bases each). Germline CDR1 is SGHTA and CDR2 is FQGNSA. V was clipped by 1 base and J by 8 bases, with 9 bases between them. This CDR3 is built from 12 residues. The CDR3 coding sequence is TGTGCCAGCAGCTTAGAACTGGGACAGCAGTACTTC. Translating it yields CASSLELGQQYF.

This clonotype came up many times. The chain has TRBV12-3 or TRBV12-4 and TRBJ1-2, with 12 nucleotides matching TRBD1. Trimming cost V 4 bases and J 2 bases; bases outside gene matches: 8. CDR3 length: 17 residues. The CDR3 loop reads CASSSPGTGGWNYGYTF. The DNA of the CDR3 is TGTGCCAGCAGTTCCCCCGGGACAGGGGGCTGGAACTATGGCTACACCTTC.

The chain has TRBV6-1 and TRBJ2-1; 8 bases align to TRBD1. V shed 5 bases, J shed 6 bases, and the junction held 9 bases outside the gene matches. Per germline, CDR1 MNHNS and CDR2 SASEGT. The length of the CDR3 is 15 residues. CDR3 DNA sequence: TGTGCCAGCAGTCCGACAGGGGCCCAATTCAATGAGCAGTTCTTC. Protein product: CASSPTGAQFNEQFF.

This clonotype was counted at least ten times. This chain connects TRBV15 to TRBJ1-1; D ambiguous. V lost 6 bases to trimming and J lost 0 bases, with 8 bases between them. This CDR3 region has 13 residues. CDR1 and CDR2 (germline): LNHNV, YYDKDF (reference sequence). The CDR3 sequence: CATRLKMNTEAFF. DNA of the CDR3: TGTGCCACCAGGTTGAAAATGAACACTGAAGCTTTCTTT.